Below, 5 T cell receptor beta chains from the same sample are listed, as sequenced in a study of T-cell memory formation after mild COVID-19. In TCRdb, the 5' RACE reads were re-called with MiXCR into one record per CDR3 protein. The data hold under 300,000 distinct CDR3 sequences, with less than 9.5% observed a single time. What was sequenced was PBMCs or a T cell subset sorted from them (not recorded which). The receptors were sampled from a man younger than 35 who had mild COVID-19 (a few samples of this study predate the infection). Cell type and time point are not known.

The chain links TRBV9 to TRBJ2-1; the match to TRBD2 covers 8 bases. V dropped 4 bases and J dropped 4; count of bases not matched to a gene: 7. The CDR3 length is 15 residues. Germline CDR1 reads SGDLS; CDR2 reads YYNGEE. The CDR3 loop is CASSLRGGQYNEQFF. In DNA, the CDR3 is TGTGCCAGCAGCCTCCGGGGGGGGCAGTACAATGAGCAGTTCTTC.

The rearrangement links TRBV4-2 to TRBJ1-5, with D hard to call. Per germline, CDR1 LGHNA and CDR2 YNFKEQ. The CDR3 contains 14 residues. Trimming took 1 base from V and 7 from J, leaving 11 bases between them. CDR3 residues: CASSQVGINQPQHF. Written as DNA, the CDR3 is TGTGCCAGCAGCCAAGTGGGTATTAACCAGCCCCAGCATTTT.

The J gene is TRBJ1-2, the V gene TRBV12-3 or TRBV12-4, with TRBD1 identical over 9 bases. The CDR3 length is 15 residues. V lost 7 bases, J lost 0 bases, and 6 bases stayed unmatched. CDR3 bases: TGTGCCAGCAATCTACGGGACAGGGCTAACTATGGCTACACCTTC. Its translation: CASNLRDRANYGYTF.

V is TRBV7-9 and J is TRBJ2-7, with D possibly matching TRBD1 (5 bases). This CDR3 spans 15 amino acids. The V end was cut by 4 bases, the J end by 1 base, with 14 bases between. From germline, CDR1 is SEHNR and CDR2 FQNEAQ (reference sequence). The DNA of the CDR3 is TGTGCCAGCAGCTATCCAGACAGTCCGTCCTACGAGCAGTACTTC. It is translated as CASSYPDSPSYEQYF.

The CDR3 coding sequence is TGTGCCAGCAGCTTAAGCGGGGGCCGCCCAGATACGCAGTATTTT. Protein product: CASSLSGGRPDTQYF. The chain joins TRBV5-4 to TRBJ2-3; 8 bases align to TRBD2. The CDR3 runs 15 residues. V shed 2 bases and J 4 bases; nucleotides not matched to a gene: 6. Per germline, CDR1 SGHNT and CDR2 YYREEE (reference sequence).